The 24 T cell receptor beta chains in this list originate from one sample, sequenced in a study of shared clonotypes between healthy human individuals. The repertoire was sequenced with immunoSEQ multiplex PCR; TCRdb's copy has only in-frame clones and lacks some. This sample carries around 1 million clones, 70% to 85% of them seen once, and the ten largest clones take approximately 1.5%. The specimen was memory CD4+ T cells sorted from blood. Documented subset: CD45RA-negative fraction. The receptors originated from a man aged 18 to 29 in good health.

The rearrangement uses TRBV2 and TRBJ2-5; D gene uncertain. Looked up from germline, CDR1 is SNHLY and CDR2 is FYNNEI. V shed 2 bases and J shed 7 bases, with 11 bases lying between them. The CDR3 is 13 amino acids. The CDR3 DNA follows: TGTGCCAGCAGTGAATCGTGGGATAGGACCCAGTACTTC. Its translation is CASSESWDRTQYF.

J is TRBJ2-7 and V is TRBV7-8; 7 nucleotides align to TRBD2. Germline-derived CDR1 and CDR2 are SGHVS and FQNEAQ. The CDR3 length is 15 residues. V lost 5 bases to trimming and J lost 7 bases; unmatched junction nucleotides: 14. Here the CDR3 reads CASSPQGVAGSEQYF. CDR3 DNA: TGTGCCAGCAGCCCGCAAGGGGTAGCGGGCTCGGAGCAGTACTTC.

V and J are TRBV7-2 and TRBJ2-7, with D uncertain. Germline values: CDR1 SGHTA, CDR2 FQGNSA. V was clipped by 7 bases and J by 1 base, with 11 bases between them. The CDR3 consists of 13 residues. CDR3 DNA: TGTGCCAGCACCCTAGTGGAGTCCTACGAGCAGTACTTC. It encodes CASTLVESYEQYF.

V is TRBV7-5 and J is TRBJ2-1; the table's D call TRBD2 went unverified against the DNA. TRBV7-5 is labeled a pseudogene. The CDR3 runs 20 residues. In DNA form, the CDR3 reads TGTGCCAGAAGCTCACCCTTGACTAGCGGGGGGCCAGACGTTTACAATGAGCAGTTCTTC. It codes for CARSSPLTSGGPDVYNEQFF.

The rearrangement links TRBV6-5 to TRBJ2-1; 7 nucleotides match TRBD2. Germline CDR1 reads MNHEY; CDR2 reads SVGAGI. This CDR3 comprises 13 residues. Trimming cost V 2 bases and J 7 bases; bases outside gene matches: 2. CDR3 coding DNA: TGTGCCAGCAGTTACGGACTAGAAAATGAGCAGTTCTTC. Translated: CASSYGLENEQFF.

The chain combines TRBV28 with TRBJ1-2; 7 positions agree with TRBD1. The length of the CDR3 is 13 residues. The J segment lost 3 bases and the V segment lost 5 bases, leaving 3 bases of the junction unmatched. CDR1 MDHEN and CDR2 SYDVKM come from the germline V gene. The CDR3 coding sequence is TGTGCCAGCAGTCAACAGGGGTACTATGGCTACACCTTC. This encodes CASSQQGYYGYTF.

This clone has a single count. The chain carries TRBV6-6 and TRBJ1-3; D might be TRBD1 (5 bases). The CDR3 length is 14 residues. Trimming took 6 bases from V and 0 from J, leaving 9 bases between them. CDR1 and CDR2 (germline): MNHNY, SVGAGI (reference sequence). In nucleotides, the CDR3 is TGTGCCAGCAGGGAAGGGGCCTCTGGAAACACCATATATTTT. It codes for CASREGASGNTIYF.

The table lists this clone with a few counts. This sample also contains other DNA sequences that code for the same CDR3. The chain couples TRBV29-1 to TRBJ2-5, with D uncertain. Germline CDR1 reads SQVTM; CDR2 reads ANQGSEA. The CDR3 length is 11 residues. Trimming shortened V by 3 bases and J by 4 bases, and 6 bases separated the two germline ends. The CDR3 sequence is CSVEPGETQYF. CDR3 nucleotides: TGCAGCGTTGAGCCGGGAGAGACCCAGTACTTC.

In its sample, this clone was seen a few times. The chain recombines TRBV29-1 with TRBJ2-7, with 10 positions matching TRBD1. The CDR3 sequence is 12 residues long. After removal of 6 bases from V and 6 bases from J, the junction contained 5 bases not matched to a gene. Germline V CDR1 and CDR2: SQVTM, ANQGSEA. CDR3 protein: CSVGRDRGEQYF. As DNA, the CDR3 is TGCAGCGTGGGCCGGGACAGGGGCGAGCAGTACTTC.

V gene TRBV5-6 combines with J gene TRBJ2-7; tentative D call: TRBD1 (6 bases). Germline CDR1 is SGHDT and CDR2 is YYEEEE. The V and J ends lost 0 bases and 5 bases respectively, with 9 bases between them. This CDR3 region has 13 residues. This CDR3 is CASSLGGPNEQYF. CDR3 nucleotide sequence: TGTGCCAGCAGCTTGGGGGGGCCCAACGAGCAGTACTTC.

The chain links TRBV28 to TRBJ1-4; 7 bases fit TRBD1. Germline CDR1 reads MDHEN; CDR2 reads SYDVKM. Trimming at V came to 6 bases and at J to 3 bases, leaving 4 bases not matched to a gene. The CDR3 is 14 residues long. Here the CDR3 DNA reads TGTGCCAGCAGGACAGGGAATTCTAATGAAAAACTGTTTTTT. Translating gives CASRTGNSNEKLFF.

The chain carries TRBV5-8 and TRBJ2-1, with 7 bases fitting TRBD2. Germline V gene lookup returns CDR1 SGHTS and CDR2 YDEGEE. J was trimmed by 6 bases and V by 5 bases; bases with no gene match: 8. The CDR3 is 14 residues long. The CDR3 nucleotides read TGTGCCAGCAGTTCTAGCGGAATCCTCAATGAGCAGTTCTTC. Residues: CASSSSGILNEQFF.

This chain joins TRBV6-5 and TRBJ2-1, with D perhaps matching TRBD1 (6 bases). This CDR3 contains 12 residues. Trimming left V 4 bases short and J 9 bases short, with 10 bases between. Germline V CDR1 and CDR2: MNHEY, SVGAGI. DNA of the CDR3: TGTGCCAGCAGTTCCGGACAGCGTGAGCAGTTCTTC. Protein product: CASSSGQREQFF.

This clone was counted a few times. V gene TRBV28 combines with J gene TRBJ2-5; perhaps TRBD2 as D (5 bases). Germline V gives CDR1 MDHEN, CDR2 SYDVKM. This CDR3 comprises 15 residues. Trimming removed 3 bases at V and 5 bases at J, with 16 bases between. The DNA of the CDR3 is TGTGCCAGCAGTTTGGGGAGTGCCCCTAGGGAGACCCAGTACTTC. It yields the protein CASSLGSAPRETQYF.

This chain connects TRBV6-4 to TRBJ1-6, with 7 nucleotides matching TRBD1. Germline V lookup: CDR1 MRHNA, CDR2 SNTAGT. This CDR3 has 14 amino acids. With 6 bases clipped from V and 7 bases from J, the junction kept 6 bases outside the gene matches. CDR3 bases: TGTGCCAGCAGGGGGACAGCCGAGAATTCACCCCTCCACTTT. It specifies CASRGTAENSPLHF.

This chain uses TRBV5-1 with TRBJ2-3; 7 bases agree with TRBD1. CDR1 is SGHRS and CDR2 is YFSETQ in the germline V gene. The CDR3 extends over 16 amino acids. The V segment lost 6 bases and the J segment 1 base; nucleotides outside the gene matches: 11. CDR3 in amino acids: CASTNRPGTGTDTQYF. In DNA form, the CDR3 reads TGCGCCAGCACGAATCGTCCCGGGACAGGCACAGATACGCAGTATTTT.

The chain carries TRBV13 and TRBJ2-7; D tentatively reads TRBD1 or TRBD2 (5 bases each). This CDR3 spans 15 amino acids. Trimming took 6 bases from V and 3 from J, leaving 18 bases between them. CDR1 and CDR2 from the germline V gene are PRHDT and FYEKMQ (reference sequence). The CDR3 protein is CASRYPQADNYEQYF. CDR3 nucleotides: TGTGCCAGCAGATACCCCCAAGCGGACAACTACGAGCAGTACTTC.

Notes on this clone: Other nucleotide sequences in the sample specify the same CDR3. This chain uses TRBV11-2 with TRBJ1-6, with D unresolved. The CDR3 is made up of 14 amino acids. V gave up 0 bases and J gave up 4 bases, with 4 bases separating them. From germline, CDR1 is SGHAT and CDR2 FQNNGV. This CDR3 reads CASSLDGYNSPLHF. The CDR3 region has the DNA TGTGCCAGCAGCTTAGACGGATATAATTCACCCCTCCACTTT.

This clone was observed once. The chain is built from TRBV6-5 and TRBJ2-6; D is perhaps TRBD1 (6 bases). Deletions cut 2 bases from V and 6 bases from J, with 8 bases between. Germline V CDR1 and CDR2: MNHEY, SVGAGI. The CDR3 covers 14 residues. This CDR3 is CASSYLGAANVLTF. CDR3 bases: TGTGCCAGCAGTTACCTGGGGGCGGCCAACGTCCTGACTTTC.

The V call is TRBV10-1, the J call TRBJ2-1; 9 bases match TRBD2. CDR1 WNHNN and CDR2 SYGVQD come from the germline V gene (reference sequence). After removal of 3 bases from V and 8 bases from J, the junction contained 5 bases not matched to a gene. There are 14 residues in the CDR3. The CDR3 sequence is CASSELRGGYEQFF. CDR3 in DNA: TGCGCCAGCAGTGAATTGCGGGGGGGGTATGAGCAGTTCTTC.

The gene calls are TRBV18 and TRBJ1-2; 8 bases map to TRBD1. Germline assignment: CDR1 KGHSH and CDR2 LQKENI. The V and J ends lost 0 bases and 5 bases, in that order; junction bases with no gene match: 11. The CDR3 spans 17 residues. CDR3 loop: CASSPPQGARVSYGYTF. CDR3 nucleotide sequence: TGTGCCAGCTCACCACCCCAGGGGGCGCGGGTATCATATGGCTACACCTTC.

This chain uses TRBV9 with TRBJ1-4; D not certain. V lost 1 base and J 0 bases, leaving 4 bases between the germline ends. This CDR3 has 14 amino acids. Looked up from germline, CDR1 is SGDLS and CDR2 is YYNGEE. CDR3 residues: CASSVSTTNEKLFF. In DNA form, the CDR3 reads TGTGCCAGCAGCGTATCCACAACTAATGAAAAACTGTTTTTT.

The DNA of the CDR3 is TGTGCCAGCAGGGGGGCCTACGAGCAGTACTTC. Translated, it gives CASRGAYEQYF. The gene calls are TRBV28 and TRBJ2-7, with D tentatively TRBD1 or TRBD2 (5 bases each). Trimming shortened V by 6 bases and J by 2 bases, and 5 bases separated the two germline ends. Germline values: CDR1 MDHEN, CDR2 SYDVKM. The CDR3 is 11 residues long.

The chain joins TRBV5-1 to TRBJ2-5; 8 bases line up with TRBD1. With V trimmed by 4 bases and J by 4 bases, 9 bases remained unmatched. Germline loops: CDR1 SGHRS, CDR2 YFSETQ. CDR3 length: 15 amino acids. This chain's CDR3 is CASSGQGMDLETQYF. CDR3 sequence (DNA): TGCGCCAGCAGCGGACAGGGTATGGATTTAGAGACCCAGTACTTC. The complete variable domain, with remaining parts taken from reference TRBV5-1 and TRBJ2-5, reads KAGVTQTPRYLIKTRGQQVTLSCSPISGHRSVSWYQQTPGQGLQFLFEYFSETQRNKGNFPGRFSGRQFSNSRSEMNVSTLELGDSALYLCASSGQGMDLETQYFGPGTRLLVL.